What follows are 25 T cell receptor beta chains derived from one specimen sequenced in a study of tissue T cells after allogeneic stem cell transplantation. TCRdb keeps only in-frame clones here, not all; method: immunoSEQ multiplex PCR. This sample has 7,000 to 9,500 clones; around 62% occur once, and the top ten carry 0.7% to 0.95%. Specimen: blood. The source of these receptors is a female BALB/c mouse in good health. The strain bears MHC haplotype H2-d.

Remarks on this clone: Genes and germline come from the mouse. The CDR3 end falls 1 residue outside the read, so it is completed with the germline J gene. The chain is built from TRBV2 and TRBJ2-2, with 9 bases aligning to TRBD2. Trimming at V came to 1 base and at J to 3 bases, leaving 0 bases not matched to a gene. The CDR3 is 15 amino acids. The germline CDR1 and CDR2 sequences are LGHNA and YSYQKL. Incomplete CDR3 DNA: TGTGCCAGCAGCCAAGTGGGGGGGCACACCGGGCAGCTCTAC. Translating gives CASSQVGGHTGQLY. The entire CDR3 reads CASSQVGGHTGQLYF.

Points on this clone: Mouse gene names and germline throughout. Partial CDR3 DNA: TGTGCCTGGAGTGGACAGGGGGCGGGGGAACAGTAC. It encodes CAWSGQGAGEQY. The complete CDR3 reads CAWSGQGAGEQYF. The chain employs TRBV31 and TRBJ2-7, with 11 bases that match TRBD1. The CDR3 end lies 1 residue beyond the end of the read and is filled in from the germline J gene. The CDR3 is 13 amino acids. V gave up 2 bases and J gave up 7 bases; unmatched junction bases: 4. Germline CDR1 and CDR2: GKSSPN and SITVG.

Worth noting for this clone: These gene names are mouse names. The read terminates 1 residue before the CDR3 end, so the remaining end is supplied by the germline J gene. The chain joins TRBV19 to TRBJ1-4, with D maybe TRBD1 (5 bases). This CDR3 has 14 residues. Looked up from germline, CDR1 is FNHDT and CDR2 is SITEND (reference sequence). Trimming cost V 1 base and J 1 base, with 5 bases left between them. CDR3 sequence reads: CASSIQGSNERLFF. The DNA read from the CDR3 is TGTGCCAGCAGTATACAGGGTTCCAACGAAAGATTATTT. Looking up the rest from reference TRBV19 and TRBJ1-4 gives the full variable domain: GGIITQTPKFLIGQEGQKLTLKCQQNFNHDTMYWYRQDSGKGLRLIYYSITENDLQKGDLSEGYDASREKKSSFSLTVTSAQKNEMAVFLCASSIQGSNERLFFGHGTKLSVL.

As to this clone: The listed genes are named as in mouse. The read gets to within 1 residue of the CDR3 end, and the germline J gene fills in the rest. The chain uses TRBV2 and TRBJ1-1, with D maybe TRBD1 (6 bases). The CDR3 covers 12 residues. The germline V gene has CDR1 LGHNA and CDR2 YSYQKL. Trimming took off 0 bases at V and 7 bases at J, with 6 bases between the two ends. CDR3 region: CASSQDRGEVFF. The sequenced part of the CDR3 DNA is TGTGCCAGCAGCCAAGACAGGGGAGAAGTCTTC.

This clone was picked up a small number of times. Mouse gene names apply. The read terminates 1 residue ahead of where the CDR3 ends, so the germline J gene completes it. The sample holds other DNA sequences that translate to the same CDR3. The chain has TRBV5 and TRBJ1-5; D uncertain. Trimming removed 1 base from V and 1 base from J, with 2 bases in between. The CDR3 extends over 13 amino acids. Germline CDR1 reads LGHNA; CDR2 reads YNLKQL (reference sequence). CDR3 protein: CASSQGNNQAPLF. The CDR3 bases that were read are TGTGCCAGCAGCCAAGGAAACAACCAGGCTCCGCTT.

About this clone: The genes are named according to mouse. The read halts 1 residue ahead of the CDR3 end, with the missing end drawn from the germline J gene. The chain combines TRBV14 with TRBJ1-1; D is unclear. Germline CDR1 is SGHDT and CDR2 is FRDEAV. There are 13 residues in the CDR3. V lost 2 bases to trimming and J lost 1 base, with 6 bases between them. The CDR3 loop reads CASSLGKNTEVFF. The DNA read from the CDR3 is TGTGCCAGCAGTTTAGGCAAAAACACAGAAGTCTTC.

Of note for this clone: These gene names are mouse names. The sequenced fragment ends 1 residue before the CDR3 boundary, so the rest is inferred from the germline J gene. This sequence joins TRBV4 and TRBJ2-7; a possible D gene is TRBD1 (6 bases). Trimming cost V 4 bases and J 3 bases, with 10 bases left between them. Germline values: CDR1 LGHDT, CDR2 YNNKQL (reference sequence). CDR3 size: 13 residues. The DNA read from the CDR3 is TGTGCCAGCAGCTCCCAGGGGCGCTATGAACAGTAC. Residues: CASSSQGRYEQY. The entire CDR3 protein reads CASSSQGRYEQYF.

Turning to this clone: Genes and germline come from the mouse. The missing CDR3 end, 1 residue past where the read stops, is filled in from the germline J gene. The genes are TRBV13-3 and TRBJ1-1; D may be TRBD1 (5 bases). This CDR3 has 13 amino acids. V was trimmed by 5 bases and J by 3 bases, leaving 11 bases between them. The V gene's germline CDR1 is NNHDY and CDR2 SYVADS. The CDR3 bases that were read are TGTGCCAGCAGGAACCGGGACCACACAGAAGTCTTC. It yields the protein CASRNRDHTEVF. In full, the CDR3 is CASRNRDHTEVFF.

This clone occurred a few times. Gene names denote mouse genes. The read falls 1 residue short of the CDR3 end, and the missing part is taken from the germline J gene. This chain joins TRBV19 and TRBJ2-7; D unclear. CDR3 length: 12 amino acids. V lost 0 bases and J lost 2, with 3 bases in between. Germline V gives CDR1 FNHDT, CDR2 SITEND (reference sequence). CDR3 DNA (partial): TGTGCCAGCAGTATAGAAACCTATGAACAGTAC. Amino acids: CASSIETYEQY. The full CDR3 protein is CASSIETYEQYF.

Worth noting for this clone: Germline and genes here are mouse. The read stops 1 residue short of the end of the CDR3; the missing end is completed from the germline J gene. The chain is built from TRBV2 and TRBJ2-5; 13 bases are a match to TRBD2. This CDR3 has 16 residues. Germline V gene sequence: CDR1 LGHNA, CDR2 YSYQKL. J gave up 4 bases and V 5 bases, and 6 bases lay outside the gene matches. The part of the CDR3 DNA that was read is TGTGCCAGCAGCAACCGGGACTGGGGGGGGGAAGACACCCAGTAC. It encodes CASSNRDWGGEDTQY. The full-length CDR3 reads as CASSNRDWGGEDTQYF.

Regarding this clone: The genes are named according to mouse. From the germline J gene comes the end of the CDR3, since the read stops 1 residue before it. The chain links TRBV3 to TRBJ2-1; 8 nucleotides line up with TRBD2. V was clipped by 3 bases and J by 2 bases; unmatched bases: 0. Germline V lookup: CDR1 SNHLY, CDR2 FYNGKV (reference sequence). The CDR3 sequence is 14 residues long. Partial CDR3 DNA: TGTGCCAGCAGCTTTGGGGGGGACTATGCTGAGCAGTTC. Translated: CASSFGGDYAEQF. The entire CDR3 reads CASSFGGDYAEQFF.

A single count supports this clone. The gene names given are mouse names. The DNA ends 1 residue before the CDR3 does, and the rest of the CDR3 is filled in from the germline J gene. The chain combines TRBV13-3 with TRBJ2-5; TRBD1 aligns across 7 bases. The trim removed 2 bases at V and 6 bases at J, leaving 6 bases unmatched. Germline V lookup: CDR1 NNHDY, CDR2 SYVADS. CDR3 length: 14 residues. The sequenced CDR3 bases are TGTGCCAGCAGTGAGACAGGGAAGGCGGACACCCAGTAC. This encodes CASSETGKADTQY. The entire CDR3 sequence reads CASSETGKADTQYF.

On this clone: The gene names here belong to mouse. The missing CDR3 end, 1 residue past where the read stops, is filled in from the germline J gene. The V call is TRBV29, the J call TRBJ2-1, with D perhaps matching TRBD1 or TRBD2 (5 bases each). Germline-derived CDR1 and CDR2 are MSHET and SYDVDS. The length of the CDR3 is 13 residues. The V end lost 8 bases, the J end lost 1 base, and 9 bases lay between the germline ends. This CDR3 is CASARGNYAEQFF. CDR3 DNA, as far as it was read: TGTGCTAGCGCGAGGGGCAACTATGCTGAGCAGTTC.

To note about this clone: Relative to the germline gene, one junction end is altered; a read error may explain this. Gene names and germline refer to mouse. Coverage ceases 1 residue before the CDR3 finishes, and the germline J gene fills in the end. The chain is built from TRBV5 and TRBJ2-7, with D possibly called TRBD1 or TRBD2 (6 bases each). In germline, CDR1 is LGHNA, CDR2 YNLKQL (reference sequence). CDR3 length equals 13 residues. The CDR3 region is CASGQRGVDEQYF. The sequenced part of the CDR3 DNA is TGTGCCAGCGGCCAAAGGGGGGTGGATGAACAGTAC.

In the case of this clone: These gene names are mouse names. The CDR3 end falls 1 residue outside the read, so it is completed with the germline J gene. J is TRBJ1-2 and V is TRBV19, with a possible D match to TRBD1 (6 bases). Germline V gene data show CDR1 as FNHDT and CDR2 as SITEND (reference sequence). The CDR3 loop spans 15 amino acids. With 5 bases removed from V and 0 bases from J, the gap between germline ends came to 14 bases. The sequenced CDR3 bases are TGTGCCAGCAGCCGACGGGACAAAACAAACTCCGACTACACC. Translation: CASSRRDKTNSDYT. The whole CDR3 protein reads CASSRRDKTNSDYTF.

Notes on this clone: Gene names refer to mouse genes. Partial CDR3 DNA: TGTGCCAGCAGACCTGACTGGAGTCAAAACACCTTGTAC. It specifies CASRPDWSQNTLY. The whole CDR3 is CASRPDWSQNTLYF. The rearrangement uses TRBV19 and TRBJ2-4, with D maybe TRBD2 (6 bases). The read comes to an end 1 residue before the CDR3 does, leaving the germline J gene to fill in the end. CDR1 FNHDT and CDR2 SITEND come from the germline V gene (reference sequence). The CDR3 length is 14 residues. V gave up 5 bases and J gave up 0 bases, with 10 bases separating them.

This clone was observed a handful of times. Gene names are the mouse ones. Read coverage stops 1 residue before the CDR3 terminus; the germline J gene supplies the remainder. This chain joins TRBV13-3 and TRBJ2-7, with TRBD2 matching 10 bases. The V and J ends lost 2 bases and 6 bases, in that order; junction bases with no gene match: 5. The germline V gene encodes CDR1 NNHDY and CDR2 SYVADS. The CDR3 is 14 residues long. This chain's CDR3 is CASSDRWGGCEQYF. CDR3 bases read: TGTGCCAGCAGTGACCGCTGGGGGGGCTGTGAACAGTAC.

With regard to this clone: The germline and genes are mouse ones. The CDR3 DNA, read in part, is TGTGCCAGCGGTGATCCCTGGGGGGGGAGGGGTGCAGAAACGCTGTAT. Translation: CASGDPWGGRGAETLY. The CDR3, in full, reads CASGDPWGGRGAETLYF. V and J are TRBV13-2 and TRBJ2-3; TRBD2 agrees at 9 bases. The missing CDR3 end, 1 residue past where the read stops, is filled in from the germline J gene. Germline CDR1 and CDR2: NNHNN and SYGAGS (reference sequence). The CDR3 length is 17 residues. Losses at the gene ends were 1 base for V and 1 base for J; bases not matched to a gene: 7.

Of note for this clone: Gene names are mouse gene names. The CDR3 is cut off 1 residue early in the read; its end comes from the germline J gene. The chain is built from TRBV16 and TRBJ2-7; the D gene is possibly TRBD1 (5 bases). Looked up from germline, CDR1 is SGHSA and CDR2 is FRNQAP. Trimming removed 0 bases at V and 7 bases at J, with 13 bases between. This CDR3 contains 14 residues. The covered CDR3 bases are TGTGCAAGCAGCTTAGATGAGCAGGGTGGGGAACAGTAC. Protein sequence: CASSLDEQGGEQY. The whole CDR3 protein is CASSLDEQGGEQYF.

This clone has just a few counts. The gene names here belong to mouse. The read ends 1 residue shy of where the CDR3 ends; the end is completed using the germline J gene. V is TRBV13-1 and J is TRBJ1-3; D is possibly TRBD1 (6 bases). Trimming took 3 bases from V and 1 from J, leaving 11 bases between them. The CDR3 covers 15 residues. The germline CDR1 and CDR2 sequences are NSHNY and SYGAGN. Incomplete CDR3 DNA: TGTGCCAGCAGTGCCTTTGGGGGCTCTGGAAATACGCTCTAT. This codes for CASSAFGGSGNTLY. The CDR3 in full is CASSAFGGSGNTLYF.

A word on this clone: The genes and germline here are from mouse. Sequencing ends 1 residue short of the CDR3 end; the germline J gene provides the rest. The V gene is TRBV4, the J gene TRBJ2-5; D perhaps matches TRBD2 (7 bases). This CDR3 region has 15 residues. V was cut by 3 bases and J by 2 bases, with 12 bases left in between. The germline gives CDR1 LGHDT, CDR2 YNNKQL (reference sequence). The sequenced part of the CDR3 DNA is TGTGCCAGCAGCTATAGCTGGGGGCCCCAAGACACCCAGTAC. As protein: CASSYSWGPQDTQY. The full CDR3 protein reads CASSYSWGPQDTQYF.

On this clone itself: Gene names denote mouse genes. With the read ending 1 residue before the CDR3 end, the germline J gene is used to fill in that end. The chain links TRBV30 to TRBJ2-4, with 11 bases identical to TRBD2. Trimming at V came to 6 bases and at J to 0 bases, leaving 5 bases not matched to a gene. Germline values: CDR1 SQVVS, CDR2 ANEGSEA. The CDR3 covers 15 residues. The sequenced CDR3 bases are TGTAGTTCCGGGGGGACTGGGGGTAGTCAAAACACCTTGTAC. It encodes CSSGGTGGSQNTLY. In full, the CDR3 is CSSGGTGGSQNTLYF.

To note about this clone: Gene names are mouse gene names. Read data end 1 residue before the CDR3 end; the end is taken from the germline J gene. This chain uses TRBV1 with TRBJ1-6; perhaps TRBD1 as D (6 bases). TRBJ1-6 is treated as an ORF (open reading frame) with a function not yet certain. The CDR3 is 16 amino acids. The germline V and J ends were trimmed by 3 bases and 7 bases, with 16 bases remaining between them. CDR1 NSQYPW and CDR2 LRSPGD come from the germline V gene (reference sequence). The part of the CDR3 DNA that was read is TGCACCTGCAGTGCCCCCTGGGGGGCGGAGAATTCGCCCCTCTAC. Translated: CTCSAPWGAENSPLY. The whole CDR3 is CTCSAPWGAENSPLYF.

This clone came up a few times. The genes are named according to mouse. Partial CDR3 DNA: TGTGCCAGCGGTGATGGGACAGGGGTTGAACAGTAC. It specifies CASGDGTGVEQY. The complete CDR3 sequence is CASGDGTGVEQYF. This sequence joins TRBV13-2 and TRBJ2-7, with 9 bases matching TRBD1. The CDR3 extends 1 residue past the end of the read, so its final part is completed from the germline J gene. This CDR3 region has 13 residues. Trimming removed 0 bases from V and 6 bases from J; junction bases left unmatched: 1. Looked up from germline, CDR1 is NNHNN and CDR2 is SYGAGS (reference sequence).

Concerning this clone itself: One junction end does not reproduce the germline sequence, and a read error may be involved. The listed genes are named as in mouse. Read coverage stops 1 residue before the CDR3 terminus; the germline J gene supplies the remainder. Other nucleotide sequences from this sample produce the same CDR3. The chain is built from TRBV13-2 and TRBJ2-3; no firm D call. Per germline, CDR1 NNHNN and CDR2 SYGAGS (reference sequence). The CDR3 is made up of 14 amino acids. The CDR3 bases that were read are TGTGCCAGCGGTCATCGCGGTAGTGCAGAGACGCTGTAT. It yields the protein CASGHRGSAETLY. The whole CDR3 region reads CASGHRGSAETLYF.